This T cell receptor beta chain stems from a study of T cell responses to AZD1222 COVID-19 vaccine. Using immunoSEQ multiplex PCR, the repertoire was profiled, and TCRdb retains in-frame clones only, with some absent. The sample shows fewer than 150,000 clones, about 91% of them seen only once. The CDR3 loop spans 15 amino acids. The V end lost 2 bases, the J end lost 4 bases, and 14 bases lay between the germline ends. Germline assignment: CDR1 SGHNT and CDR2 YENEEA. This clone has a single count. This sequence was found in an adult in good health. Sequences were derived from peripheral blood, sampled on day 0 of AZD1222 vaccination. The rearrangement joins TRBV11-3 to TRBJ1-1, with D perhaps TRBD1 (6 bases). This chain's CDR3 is CASSLLPGASTEAFF. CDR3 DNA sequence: TGTGCCAGCAGCTTATTGCCAGGGGCCTCCACTGAAGCTTTCTTT.